These 32 T cell receptor beta chains were sequenced from one sample in a study of PD-1 blockade in classical Hodgkin lymphoma (TCRdb year 2020). The sample's time point label, in plain terms: newly diagnosed, previously untreated cHL patient sample. A Miltenyi CD8+ T cell isolation kit was used for magnetic negative selection to purify CD8+ T cells from thawed PBMCs. Receptor amplification or capture employed the immunoSEQ multiplex PCR assay. Entries here come from immuneACCESS through TCRdb and include only in-frame sequences with V and J called. Some clones fail to appear in such tables; in the studies checked, an unresolved V gene covers under half of the shortfall, and the cause of the remainder is unknown. This sample comprises some 5,400 clones, 80% to 90% of them detected only once. Approximately 15% of the sample is held by the ten biggest clonotypes. Specimen: CD8+ T cells from blood. Receptors originate from a human donor with classical Hodgkin lymphoma.

V gene TRBV27 combines with J gene TRBJ2-5; 10 bases align to TRBD1. The germline V gene encodes CDR1 MNHEY and CDR2 SMNVEV (reference sequence). V shed 4 bases, J shed 3 bases, and the junction held 8 bases outside the gene matches. The CDR3 loop spans 16 amino acids. The CDR3 bases are TGTGCCAGCAGTTGGGGACCCGGGACAGGGGAAGAGACCCAGTACTTC. Its translation: CASSWGPGTGEETQYF.

The chain carries TRBV7-6 and TRBJ2-5, with D unresolved. Trimming removed 4 bases at V and 0 bases at J, with 3 bases between. The CDR3 runs 12 residues. Germline lookup yields CDR1 SGHVS and CDR2 FNYEAQ. CDR3 DNA sequence: TGTGCCAGCAGCTCGTACCAAGAGACCCAGTACTTC. Its translation is CASSSYQETQYF.

This clone was counted between two and nine times. The J gene is TRBJ2-7, the V gene TRBV27, with 10 bases that match TRBD2. V trimming: 7 bases; J trimming: 4 bases; junction bases outside the gene matches: 10. CDR1 MNHEY and CDR2 SMNVEV come from the germline V gene (reference sequence). The CDR3 runs 15 residues. The CDR3 DNA reads TGTGCCAGCAAACTCTCTAGCGGGAGAGTGTACGAGCAGTACTTC. It is translated as CASKLSSGRVYEQYF.

This sequence joins TRBV5-6 and TRBJ2-7; the match to TRBD1 covers 11 bases. Germline-derived CDR1 and CDR2 are SGHDT and YYEEEE. The CDR3 is made up of 14 amino acids. V lost 5 bases to trimming and J lost 4 bases; unmatched junction nucleotides: 5. CDR3: CASSRDRGRYEQYF. CDR3 coding DNA: TGTGCCAGCAGTCGGGACAGGGGGAGGTACGAGCAGTACTTC.

This chain uses TRBV7-2 with TRBJ2-7; TRBD1 might be the D (5 bases). CDR3 length: 16 residues. CDR1 SGHTA and CDR2 FQGNSA come from the germline V gene. Between the trimmed V and J ends, which lost 2 bases and 5 bases, there was a span of 19 bases. The CDR3 nucleotides read TGTGCCAGCAGCTTAAGACTCGGGCAGGGTCGCGACGAGCAGTACTTC. As protein: CASSLRLGQGRDEQYF.

V and J are TRBV7-9 and TRBJ1-1, with D maybe TRBD1 (6 bases). CDR1 SEHNR and CDR2 FQNEAQ come from the germline V gene (reference sequence). The CDR3 spans 14 residues. Trimming removed 8 bases from V and 6 bases from J, with 19 bases in between. CDR3 DNA: TGTGCCAGCTGGGGGCCGACACGGCTCGCTGAAGCTTTCTTT. Protein product: CASWGPTRLAEAFF.

V is TRBV27 and J is TRBJ2-3, with TRBD2 matching over 7 bases. CDR1 is MNHEY and CDR2 is SMNVEV in the germline V gene (reference sequence). This CDR3 is built from 18 residues. The V gene end was trimmed by 1 base and the J gene end by 6 bases; junction bases not matched to a gene: 16. CDR3 loop: CASSLYGVGAGEGDTQYF. The CDR3 DNA reads as TGTGCCAGCAGTTTATATGGTGTCGGGGCGGGAGAAGGGGATACGCAGTATTTT.

This clone was seen a single time. V is TRBV7-9 and J is TRBJ2-2; D possibly corresponds to TRBD2 (6 bases). The V end lost 5 bases, the J end lost 3 bases, and 10 bases lay between the germline ends. The CDR3 is 14 residues long. CDR1 and CDR2 (germline): SEHNR, FQNEAQ (reference sequence). The CDR3 coding sequence is TGTGCCAGCAGCCTGGAGGGTTACACCGGGGAGCTGTTTTTT. It codes for CASSLEGYTGELFF.

The CDR3 is CASSLAASSYNSPLHF. Here the CDR3 DNA reads TGTGCCAGCAGCTTGGCGGCTAGCTCCTATAATTCACCCCTCCACTTT. The V and J genes are TRBV5-4 and TRBJ1-6; D is ambiguous. The CDR3 runs 16 residues. Per the germline V gene, CDR1 is SGHNT and CDR2 is YYREEE (reference sequence). The germline V and J ends were trimmed by 0 bases and 0 bases, with 7 bases remaining between them.

The chain is built from TRBV13 and TRBJ1-4; the D is unclear. Trimming stripped 8 bases from V and 6 bases from J, with 28 bases between. The CDR3 extends over 18 amino acids. Germline V lookup: CDR1 PRHDT, CDR2 FYEKMQ (reference sequence). The CDR3 here is CASSRRQDRLAVDEKLFF. The CDR3 DNA reads as TGTGCCAGCTCGAGGCGGCAGGATCGTTTGGCCGTCGATGAAAAACTGTTTTTT.

The rearrangement joins TRBV13 to TRBJ2-1; D assignment may be TRBD1 or TRBD2 (7 bases each). Trimming removed 5 bases from V and 9 bases from J, with 14 bases in between. CDR1 is PRHDT and CDR2 is FYEKMQ in the germline V gene (reference sequence). The CDR3 sequence is 13 residues long. CDR3 residues: CASSPGGAGEQFF. CDR3 nucleotide sequence: TGTGCCAGCAGCCCAGGGGGGGCCGGTGAGCAGTTCTTC.

The CDR3 DNA reads as TGTGCCAGTAGCCGGATTCGGGACAGTGGGAATCAGCCCCAGCATTTT. This translates into CASSRIRDSGNQPQHF. The chain has TRBV19 and TRBJ1-5; 7 bases map to TRBD1. The CDR3 totals 16 residues. The V segment lost 6 bases and the J segment 4 bases; nucleotides outside the gene matches: 12. Germline V lookup: CDR1 LNHDA, CDR2 SQIVND (reference sequence).

The chain combines TRBV4-3 with TRBJ1-1; D possibly corresponds to TRBD1 (6 bases). The CDR3 runs to 15 residues. Germline assignment: CDR1 LGHNA and CDR2 YSLEER. With 4 bases removed from V and 3 bases from J, the gap between germline ends came to 15 bases. CDR3 nucleotides: TGCGCCAGCAGCCCCACAAGGGGGGGGGACACTGAAGCTTTCTTT. Its protein product is CASSPTRGGDTEAFF.

This chain uses TRBV25-1 with TRBJ1-5; D perhaps matches TRBD1 (6 bases). Trimming took 8 bases from V and 4 from J, leaving 15 bases between them. CDR3 length: 14 amino acids. From germline, CDR1 is MGHDK and CDR2 SYGVNS. CDR3 bases: TGTGCCAGCGGTTGGACAGAAACGAATCAGCCCCAGCATTTT. It yields the protein CASGWTETNQPQHF.

The rearrangement uses TRBV13 and TRBJ1-1, with unresolved D. The CDR3 is made up of 12 amino acids. Per the germline V gene, CDR1 is PRHDT and CDR2 is FYEKMQ (reference sequence). Trimming shortened V by 5 bases and J by 8 bases, and 12 bases separated the two germline ends. CDR3 sequence reads: CASSPLRGEAFF. In DNA form, the CDR3 reads TGTGCCAGCAGCCCACTCCGGGGAGAAGCTTTCTTT.

The V call is TRBV2, the J call TRBJ2-7; D gene ambiguous. This CDR3 is 13 amino acids long. Germline lookup yields CDR1 SNHLY and CDR2 FYNNEI. The germline V and J ends were trimmed by 4 bases and 9 bases, with 16 bases remaining between them. CDR3 residues: CASSGRRAWGQYF. CDR3 coding DNA: TGTGCCAGCAGTGGGCGACGAGCCTGGGGGCAGTACTTC.

This chain joins TRBV30 and TRBJ2-1, with TRBD2 identical over 11 bases. The CDR3 totals 14 residues. J was trimmed by 5 bases and V by 2 bases; bases with no gene match: 2. CDR1 is GTSNPN, CDR2 SVGIG, per germline (reference sequence). CDR3: CAWSSGLADNEQFF. For the CDR3, the DNA is TGTGCCTGGAGTTCGGGACTAGCGGACAATGAGCAGTTCTTC.

The chain employs TRBV18 and TRBJ2-5; 8 positions agree with TRBD2. Trimming at V came to 6 bases and at J to 4 bases, leaving 13 bases not matched to a gene. The germline V gene has CDR1 KGHSH and CDR2 LQKENI. This CDR3 region has 16 residues. This CDR3 is CASSHREGRLRETQYF. In DNA form, the CDR3 reads TGTGCCAGCTCTCACCGGGAGGGCCGTTTGAGAGAGACCCAGTACTTC.

The J gene is TRBJ1-1, the V gene TRBV5-1; D call uncertain. The germline V gene has CDR1 SGHRS and CDR2 YFSETQ. The CDR3 has 14 residues. Trimming pared 3 bases from V and 1 base from J, leaving 10 bases between. The CDR3 DNA is TGCGCCAGCAGCTCCCTTGGCAAGAACACTGAAGCTTTCTTT. Translation: CASSSLGKNTEAFF.

This chain uses TRBV9 with TRBJ2-3; D is possibly TRBD1 or TRBD2 (5 bases each). Germline V lookup: CDR1 SGDLS, CDR2 YYNGEE. V was clipped by 0 bases and J by 4 bases, with 6 bases between them. This CDR3 has 13 residues. CDR3 in amino acids: CASSVGGSDTQYF. In DNA, the CDR3 is TGTGCCAGCAGCGTAGGGGGGTCAGATACGCAGTATTTT. The complete variable domain, with remaining parts taken from reference TRBV9 and TRBJ2-3, reads DSGVTQTPKHLITATGQRVTLRCSPRSGDLSVYWYQQSLDQGLQFLIQYYNGEERAKGNILERFSAQQFPDLHSELNLSSLELGDSALYFCASSVGGSDTQYFGPGTRLTVL.

The chain uses TRBV30 and TRBJ1-2; TRBD1 might be the D (6 bases). V shed 2 bases and J shed 4 bases, with 11 bases lying between them. Germline CDR1 reads GTSNPN; CDR2 reads SVGIG (reference sequence). The CDR3 is 13 residues long. Here the CDR3 reads CAWSQQGGYGYTF. Written as DNA, the CDR3 is TGTGCCTGGAGTCAACAGGGAGGCTATGGCTACACCTTC.

The V call is TRBV7-2, the J call TRBJ2-3; 9 bases are shared with TRBD2. V was pared by 1 base and J by 0 bases, with 5 bases of the junction left unmatched. This CDR3 contains 17 residues. Germline CDR1 is SGHTA and CDR2 is FQGNSA. DNA of the CDR3: TGTGCCAGCAGCTTAGTCACTAGCGGGCCTAGCACAGATACGCAGTATTTT. Protein sequence: CASSLVTSGPSTDTQYF.

The chain recombines TRBV30 with TRBJ2-1, with D possibly called TRBD1 or TRBD2 (5 bases each). Germline V gives CDR1 GTSNPN, CDR2 SVGIG (reference sequence). Trimming removed 8 bases from V and 2 bases from J, with 19 bases in between. The CDR3 extends over 15 amino acids. The CDR3 region is CARSGTNPTYNEQFF. In DNA form, the CDR3 reads TGTGCCCGCTCGGGGACCAACCCGACCTACAATGAGCAGTTCTTC.

This chain links TRBV7-2 with TRBJ1-4, with unresolved D. The CDR3 runs to 14 residues. Deletions cut 1 base from V and 5 bases from J, with 8 bases between. The germline CDR1 and CDR2 sequences are SGHTA and FQGNSA. CDR3 nucleotide sequence: TGTGCCAGCAGCTTAGGGCAGATGAATGAAAAACTGTTTTTT. Its protein is CASSLGQMNEKLFF.

The chain employs TRBV15 and TRBJ2-7, with no clear D. The germline V and J ends were trimmed by 1 base and 1 base, with 11 bases remaining between them. The CDR3 has 15 residues. In germline, CDR1 is LNHNV, CDR2 YYDKDF (reference sequence). The CDR3 sequence: CATSRGRGSSYEQYF. Written as DNA, the CDR3 is TGTGCCACCAGCAGAGGCCGAGGCAGTTCCTACGAGCAGTACTTC.

The V and J genes are TRBV2 and TRBJ1-1, with 7 bases identical to TRBD1. The germline V gene encodes CDR1 SNHLY and CDR2 FYNNEI. Trimming took 10 bases from V and 7 from J; bases not matched to a gene: 6. This CDR3 spans 11 amino acids. CDR3 sequence reads: CANDDRVEAFF. In nucleotides, the CDR3 is TGTGCCAACGACGACAGGGTTGAAGCTTTCTTT.

The V call is TRBV7-3, the J call TRBJ2-2; 9 positions match TRBD2. The germline V gene encodes CDR1 SGHTA and CDR2 FQGTGA. CDR3 length equals 17 residues. The V segment lost 5 bases and the J segment 4 bases; nucleotides outside the gene matches: 11. CDR3 nucleotide sequence: TGTGCCAGCAGCCTACAAAGCGGGGGGTATGGCACCGGGGAGCTGTTTTTT. It translates to CASSLQSGGYGTGELFF. Variable domain in full (rest from reference TRBV7-3 and TRBJ2-2): GAGVSQTPSNKVTEKGKYVELRCDPISGHTALYWYRQSLGQGPEFLIYFQGTGAADDSGLPNDRFFAVRPEGSVSTLKIQRTERGDSAVYLCASSLQSGGYGTGELFFGEGSRLTVL.

The rearrangement uses TRBV6-5 and TRBJ1-1, with a possible D match to TRBD1 (6 bases). V lost 1 base, J lost 6 bases, and 9 bases lay in between. Germline assignment: CDR1 MNHEY and CDR2 SVGAGI. CDR3 length: 13 residues. As DNA, the CDR3 is TGTGCCAGCAGTTACTACAGGGTCGCTGAAGCTTTCTTT. This codes for CASSYYRVAEAFF.

The chain joins TRBV27 to TRBJ2-1, with D hard to call. The CDR3 runs 14 residues. The V gene's germline CDR1 is MNHEY and CDR2 SMNVEV (reference sequence). V was shortened by 7 bases and J by 5 bases, with 15 bases between the two germline ends. The CDR3 reads CASTPPWGNNEQFF. The CDR3 DNA follows: TGTGCCAGCACCCCCCCATGGGGTAACAATGAGCAGTTCTTC.

The chain links TRBV7-9 to TRBJ2-5; TRBD1 matches at 8 bases. CDR1 and CDR2 from the germline V gene are SEHNR and FQNEAQ (reference sequence). CDR3 length: 15 amino acids. V lost 3 bases and J lost 4; bases outside the gene matches: 7. The DNA of the CDR3 is TGTGCCAGCAGCTTCCAACAGGGGGTGGTAGAGACCCAGTACTTC. Protein: CASSFQQGVVETQYF.

V and J are TRBV9 and TRBJ2-7, with 10 bases that match TRBD1. This CDR3 is 15 amino acids long. V shed 2 bases and J 1 base; nucleotides not matched to a gene: 3. Germline V gene sequence: CDR1 SGDLS, CDR2 YYNGEE. The CDR3 loop is CASSVTGQGSYEQYF. The CDR3, as DNA: TGTGCCAGCAGCGTCACGGGACAGGGGTCCTACGAGCAGTACTTC. The full variable domain, with the rest looked up from reference TRBV9 and TRBJ2-7, is DSGVTQTPKHLITATGQRVTLRCSPRSGDLSVYWYQQSLDQGLQFLIQYYNGEERAKGNILERFSAQQFPDLHSELNLSSLELGDSALYFCASSVTGQGSYEQYFGPGTRLTVT.

This chain links TRBV10-3 with TRBJ1-1; D ambiguous. Trimming pared 5 bases from V and 1 base from J, leaving 17 bases between. Germline lookup yields CDR1 ENHRY and CDR2 SYGVKD. This CDR3 spans 16 amino acids. The CDR3 coding sequence is TGTGCCATCAGTTTAACTTCGCGGGAGAAGAACACTGAAGCTTTCTTT. Its translation: CAISLTSREKNTEAFF.